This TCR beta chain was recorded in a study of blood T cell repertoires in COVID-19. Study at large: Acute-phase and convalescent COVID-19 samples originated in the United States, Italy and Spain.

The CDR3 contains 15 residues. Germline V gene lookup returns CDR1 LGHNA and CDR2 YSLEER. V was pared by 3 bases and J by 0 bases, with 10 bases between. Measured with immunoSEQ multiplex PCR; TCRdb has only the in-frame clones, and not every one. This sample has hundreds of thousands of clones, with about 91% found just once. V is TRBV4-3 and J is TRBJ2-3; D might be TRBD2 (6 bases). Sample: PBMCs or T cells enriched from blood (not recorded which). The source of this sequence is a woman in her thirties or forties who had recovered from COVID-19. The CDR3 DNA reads TGCGCCAGCAGCCAGGGTAGCGGTAGCACAGATACGCAGTATTTT. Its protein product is CASSQGSGSTDTQYF.